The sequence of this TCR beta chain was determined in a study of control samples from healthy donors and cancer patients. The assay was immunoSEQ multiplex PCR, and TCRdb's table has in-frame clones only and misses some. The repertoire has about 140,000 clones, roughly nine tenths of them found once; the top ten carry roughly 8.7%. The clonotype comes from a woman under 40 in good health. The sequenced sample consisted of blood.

CDR3 loop: CASSVQTVMNTEAFF. The CDR3 DNA is TGTGCCAGCAGCGTGCAGACAGTCATGAACACTGAAGCTTTCTTT. The rearrangement links TRBV9 to TRBJ1-1, with a tentative D call TRBD1 (5 bases). V shed 2 bases and J shed 0 bases, with 11 bases lying between them. Germline-derived CDR1 and CDR2 are SGDLS and YYNGEE. This CDR3 contains 15 residues.